These T cell receptor beta chains were read from a single sample in a study of blood T cell repertoires in COVID-19. Assay: immunoSEQ multiplex PCR; the TCRdb copy retains only in-frame clones and omits some. The repertoire has 200,000 to 250,000 clones, over 70% of them found once; the top ten carry under 8.5%. Sequencing was carried out using peripheral blood. The receptor source for this set is a woman aged 70-85 years with acute or convalescent COVID-19. Each CDR3 is given with its conserved first and last residue. A D gene is named only where the DNA matches it firmly. Size is stated for part of the rows, as once, few or many counts, or as a class when the clone is expanded.

v_gene	j_gene	abundance	d_gene	CDR3nt	CDR3aa
TRBV7-2	TRBJ1-2	-	TRBD1	TGTGCCAGCAGCTTAGACCCGACAGGGGGCTATGGCTACACCTTC	CASSLDPTGGYGYTF
TRBV6-1	TRBJ1-5	-	TRBD1	TGTGCCAGCAGTGAGGAGGACAGGGGCCGGCCCCAGCATTTT	CASSEEDRGRPQHF
TRBV5-6	TRBJ2-5	-	-	TGTGCCAGCAGCTTTGGCAGAGAGACCCAGTACTTC	CASSFGRETQYF
TRBV5-1	TRBJ1-1	few	-	TGCGCCAGCAGCTCAGGTCAAGAGGCAGGGGTCGCTGAAGCTTTCTTT	CASSSGQEAGVAEAFF
TRBV3-1/TRBV3-2	TRBJ1-5	once	-	TGTGCCAGCAGCCAAGATCGAGATCAGCCCCAGCATTTT	CASSQDRDQPQHF
TRBV3-1/TRBV3-2	TRBJ2-3	-	-	TGTGCCAGCAGAATGCGGGCTAGCACAGATACGCAGTATTTT	CASRMRASTDTQYF
TRBV6-5	TRBJ2-7	-	-	TGTGCCAGCAGAAGGGGGGGAACCTACGAGCAGTACTTC	CASRRGGTYEQYF
TRBV19	TRBJ1-4	few	-	TGTGCCAGTAGCCAGCCAGGGGATAGTGAAAAACTGTTTTTT	CASSQPGDSEKLFF
TRBV28	TRBJ1-3	-	-	TGTGCCAGCAGTTTAGAGGGGGGGGGAAACACCATATATTTT	CASSLEGGGNTIYF
TRBV14	TRBJ2-7	-	-	TGTGCCAGCAGCCAAACGGGCGGGGGCTACGTATACGAGCAGTACTTC	CASSQTGGGYVYEQYF
TRBV19	TRBJ1-2	-	-	TGTGCCAGTAGTATTACGGAAGGGGGGGGATATGGCTACACCTTC	CASSITEGGGYGYTF
TRBV7-2	TRBJ2-3	-	-	TGTGCCAGCAACCAAGTCAGGGGGGCAGATACGCAGTATTTT	CASNQVRGADTQYF
TRBV21-1	TRBJ2-7	many	-	TGTGCCAGCAGCAAATGGCCCACGACTAGCAGCTACGAGCAGTACTTC	CASSKWPTTSSYEQYF
TRBV7-2	TRBJ2-7	-	TRBD1	TGTGCCAGCAGCTTAGAAGGCAGGGGGCCCTACGAGCAGTACTTC	CASSLEGRGPYEQYF
TRBV9	TRBJ2-5	-	TRBD2	TGTGCCAGCAGCGTACTCGGGGGGGCCGGGGAGACCCAGTACTTC	CASSVLGGAGETQYF
TRBV5-4	TRBJ1-2	few	TRBD1	TGTGCCAGCAGCCCGGACAGGGGGCATGGCTACACCTTC	CASSPDRGHGYTF
TRBV5-1	TRBJ2-1	-	-	TGCGCCAGCAGCTTGGTTCCCGGGGAGGAAAATGAGCAGTTCTTC	CASSLVPGEENEQFF
TRBV7-2	TRBJ2-4	few	-	TGTGCCAGCAGCTTACCCGACGGTCGCGGGATGTACTTC	CASSLPDGRGMYF
TRBV11-2	TRBJ2-5	-	TRBD2	TGTGCCAGCAGCTTCCCCAGGACTAGCGGGCTCCAAGAGACCCAGTACTTC	CASSFPRTSGLQETQYF
TRBV18	TRBJ2-1	-	-	TGTGCCAGCTCACCATTCCGGAGCTCCTACAATGAGCAGTTCTTC	CASSPFRSSYNEQFF
TRBV20-1	TRBJ1-4	few	-	TGCAGTGCTAGTGTGACACTCCCTAATGAAAAACTGTTTTTT	CSASVTLPNEKLFF
TRBV19	TRBJ2-3	-	TRBD1	TGTGCCAGTAGTACCCGGGACAGCCACACAGATACGCAGTATTTT	CASSTRDSHTDTQYF
TRBV7-3	TRBJ2-7	few	TRBD1	TGTGCCAGCAGCGGTCAGAGGGGGCTACCTTCCTACGAGCAGTACTTC	CASSGQRGLPSYEQYF
TRBV7-9	TRBJ2-7	-	TRBD2	TGTGCCAGCAGCCCCCGCGGGGGGGGGCGCGAGCAGTACTTC	CASSPRGGGREQYF
TRBV9	TRBJ1-3	-	TRBD1	TGTGCCAGCAGCGCAGAGGGGACAGGGTCTGGAAACACCATATATTTT	CASSAEGTGSGNTIYF
TRBV6-1	TRBJ2-2	-	TRBD1	TGTGCCAGCAGTGAAGCCTACAGGGGGATGCGGGAGCTGTTTTTT	CASSEAYRGMRELFF
TRBV6-2/TRBV6-3	TRBJ1-4	-	TRBD1	TGTGCCAGCAGTTCTAACAGGGGGAGTGAAAAACTGTTTTTT	CASSSNRGSEKLFF
TRBV2	TRBJ1-6	many	-	TGTGCCAGCAGCACCAAGGGGGCCCTCCACTTT	CASSTKGALHF
TRBV19	TRBJ1-6	-	TRBD1	TGTGCCAGTAGTAAACAGGGGGCTGTAAATTCACCCCTCCACTTT	CASSKQGAVNSPLHF
TRBV24-1	TRBJ2-2	-	TRBD1	TGTGCCACCAGTGATTTGCGTAAGGACAGGGGTATCACCGGGGAGCTGTTTTTT	CATSDLRKDRGITGELFF
TRBV20-1	TRBJ1-5	-	-	TGCAGTGCTAGTTTTCGGGGACAAGGAGGCAATCAGCCCCAGCATTTT	CSASFRGQGGNQPQHF
TRBV29-1	TRBJ1-1	-	-	TGCAGCGCCACAGAAGGGAGTCCTAGCCACACTGAAGCTTTCTTT	CSATEGSPSHTEAFF
TRBV10-3	TRBJ2-3	-	TRBD2	TGTGCCATCAGTGAGTCCGGCGGGGGGAAGGCAGATACGCAGTATTTT	CAISESGGGKADTQYF
TRBV5-8	TRBJ2-7	-	TRBD1	TGTGCCAGCAGCTCATTACGGACAGGTCCCTCCTACGAGCAGTACTTC	CASSSLRTGPSYEQYF
TRBV18	TRBJ1-4	once	-	TGTGCCAGCTCACCAGAAACGCGGGAAAAACTGTTTTTT	CASSPETREKLFF
TRBV5-1	TRBJ2-3	-	-	TGCGCCAGCAGCTTGTATGGGCTGAAGGAGGGCGGGCAGTATTTT	CASSLYGLKEGGQYF
TRBV24-1	TRBJ1-1	-	-	TGTGCCACCAGTGATTCTCTAATGCTTGAAGCTTTCTTT	CATSDSLMLEAFF
TRBV3-1/TRBV3-2	TRBJ2-7	-	-	TGTGCCAGCAGGGCGGGAAACGAGCAGTACTTC	CASRAGNEQYF
TRBV18	TRBJ2-7	-	-	TGTGCCAGCTCCCCCGGGACAACTTCCTACGAGCAGTACTTC	CASSPGTTSYEQYF